This T cell receptor beta chain originates from a study of T-cell memory formation after mild COVID-19 (TCRdb year 2021). In terms of the full investigation: TCR sequence clusters from the two donors were found to be largely donor specific. The cohort was made up of two young adult volunteers, one female and one male, who were previously healthy. Longitudinal TCRalpha and TCRbeta repertoire sequencing tracked T-cell clones expanding and contracting after mild COVID-19 in a couple of donors.

The instrument given in TCRdb is Illumina NovaSeq 6000. TCRalpha and TCRbeta cDNA libraries were constructed by 5'RACE with constant-segment primers, with sample barcodes and unique molecular identifiers being introduced. RNA was extracted from every sample with Trizol reagent. Amplification of the libraries took two PCR steps, and the second step added a second sample barcode plus Illumina TruSeq adapters. Sequencing of libraries was performed on an Illumina NovaSeq with 2 x 150 bp paired-end reads. Regarding the original processing steps: Reads were demultiplexed and collapsed into UMI-guided consensus sequences with migec v1.2.7. With mixcr v2.1.11, UMI consensuses were aligned to TRA and TRB V and J templates and assembled into clonotypes. A clonotype was counted as expanded or contracted only if both edgeR and NoisET called the change significant, with noise models trained on biological replicates. For edgeR calls, a false discovery rate-adjusted p below 0.01 and a log2 fold-change threshold of 1 were applied. As an exploratory analysis of dynamics, PCA with hierarchical clustering was applied to max-normalized trajectories of the 1000 most abundant clonotypes. The CD4 or CD8 phenotype of responding clones was assigned using the separately sequenced CD4+ and CD8+ repertoires. TCRdb took the public reads, trimmed them with fastp at Q25, ran MiXCR for clone calling and kept in-frame beta chains. Each record represents a unique CDR3 protein, reported with the most common genes and DNA among its rows. It is TCRdb's table, rather than the study itself, that gives the V and J calls and clone size. Present in this sample are around 250,000 distinct CDR3 sequences, approximately 9% of which were seen just once. The ten largest account for 20% to 25% of the sample.

Remarks on this clonotype: Its antigen target is currently unknown. Base qualities are not at hand, and no much larger clone is one base apart.

CDR1 and CDR2 (SQVTM, ANQGSEA) derive from the germline V gene. Germline trimming: 3 bases from V, 3 bases from J; junction bases outside gene matches: 7. The CDR3 has 14 amino acids, counting the end cysteine and valine. Kept here is only the CDR3 DNA, which spans 42 bases and is read in frame from base 1. Broad study findings and their caveats: Some responding clones were found in pre-infection memory, which suggests that pre-existing cross-reactive memory T cells took part in the SARS-CoV-2 response. The study included only a couple of mild cases, and larger cohorts that include severe cases with pre-infection samples were judged to be necessary. Clones contracting from day 15 to 85 had balanced CD4/CD8 phenotypes, while a second wave expanding from day 15 to 37 was biased towards CD4+. Contracting CD4+ clones were located mainly in the CM and EM memory subsets, whereas CD8+ clones were found to be enriched in EMRA. SARS-CoV-2 specificity of the second-wave clones peaking on day 37 was not confirmed.

PBMCs were isolated by Ficoll-Paque density gradient centrifugation. Sequencing was carried out using PBMCs or a T cell subset sorted from them (not recorded which). This receptor was obtained from a man aged 18 to 29 who had mild COVID-19 (a few samples of this study predate the infection). The sample titles of this study are shuffled in the database, so cell type and time point are left out; the donor was told from shared clones. The chain is assembled from TRBV29-1 and TRBJ2-7; a stretch of 8 junction bases matches TRBD1. The CDR3 has the sequence CSVETGAGLYEQYV. The nucleotides read TGCAGCGTTGAGACAGGGGCCGGTCTCTACGAGCAGTACGTC.